This T cell receptor beta chain was sequenced during a study of blood T cell repertoires in COVID-19. The wider study: The samples span acute and convalescent COVID-19 from the United States, Italy and Spain. T cells, B-cell-depleted T cells, or PBMCs provided the cDNA or gDNA that served as material.

Researchers sorted participants into cohorts using their self-reported clinical history. The CDR3 extends over 18 amino acids. V lost 5 bases and J lost 3, with 20 bases in between. In germline, CDR1 is SGHVS, CDR2 FNYEAQ. The table came from immunoSEQ multiplex PCR; TCRdb's copy has only in-frame clones and leaves some out. The sample yields about 200,000 clones, around 92% seen once. This receptor was identified in a woman aged 25-40 years with acute COVID-19. V usage is TRBV7-6 and J usage is TRBJ2-6, with D perhaps matching TRBD1 (9 bases). Sequencing was done on a sample of PBMCs or T cells enriched from blood (not recorded which). In nucleotides, the CDR3 is TGTGCCAGCAGCCGGATAGCGGGGACAGGGCGTGGGGCCAACGTCCTGACTTTC. It specifies CASSRIAGTGRGANVLTF.